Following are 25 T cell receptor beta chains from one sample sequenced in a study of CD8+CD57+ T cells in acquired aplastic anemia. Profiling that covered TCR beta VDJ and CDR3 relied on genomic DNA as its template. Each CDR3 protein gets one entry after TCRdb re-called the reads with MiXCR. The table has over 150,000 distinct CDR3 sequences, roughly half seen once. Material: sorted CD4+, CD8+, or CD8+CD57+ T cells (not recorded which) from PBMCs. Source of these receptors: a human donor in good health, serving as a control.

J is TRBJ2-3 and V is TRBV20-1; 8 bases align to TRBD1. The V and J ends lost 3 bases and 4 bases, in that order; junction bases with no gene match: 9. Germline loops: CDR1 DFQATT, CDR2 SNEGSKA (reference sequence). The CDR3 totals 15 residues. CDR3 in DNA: TGCAGTGCTAGTTTCCGGACAGGGTCGTCAGATACGCAGTATTTT. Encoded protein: CSASFRTGSSDTQYF.

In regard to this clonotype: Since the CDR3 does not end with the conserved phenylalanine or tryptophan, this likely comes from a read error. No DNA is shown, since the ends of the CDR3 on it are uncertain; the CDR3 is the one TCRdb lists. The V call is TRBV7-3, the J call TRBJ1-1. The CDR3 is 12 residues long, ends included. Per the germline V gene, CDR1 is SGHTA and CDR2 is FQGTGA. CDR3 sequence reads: CASSPQTIEALS.

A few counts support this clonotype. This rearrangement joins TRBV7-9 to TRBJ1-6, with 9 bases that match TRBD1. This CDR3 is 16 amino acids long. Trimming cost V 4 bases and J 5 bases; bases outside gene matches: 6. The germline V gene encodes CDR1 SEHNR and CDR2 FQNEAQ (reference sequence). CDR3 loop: CASSWRDREDNSPLHF. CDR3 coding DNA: TGTGCCAGCAGCTGGAGGGACAGGGAAGATAATTCACCCCTCCACTTT.

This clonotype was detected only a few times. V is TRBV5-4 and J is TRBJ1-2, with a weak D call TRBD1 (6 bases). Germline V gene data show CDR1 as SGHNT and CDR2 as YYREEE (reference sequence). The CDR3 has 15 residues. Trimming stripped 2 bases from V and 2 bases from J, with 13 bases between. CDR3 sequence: CASSLDRGRNYGYTF. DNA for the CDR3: TGTGCCAGCAGCTTAGATCGGGGGCGAAACTATGGCTACACCTTC.

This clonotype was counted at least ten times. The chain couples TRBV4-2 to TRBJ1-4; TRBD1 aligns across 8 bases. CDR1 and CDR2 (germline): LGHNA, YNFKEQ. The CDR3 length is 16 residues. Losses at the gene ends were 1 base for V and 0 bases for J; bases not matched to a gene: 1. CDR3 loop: CASSQAQGATNEKLFF. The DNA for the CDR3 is TGTGCCAGCAGCCAAGCACAGGGGGCAACTAATGAAAAACTGTTTTTT.

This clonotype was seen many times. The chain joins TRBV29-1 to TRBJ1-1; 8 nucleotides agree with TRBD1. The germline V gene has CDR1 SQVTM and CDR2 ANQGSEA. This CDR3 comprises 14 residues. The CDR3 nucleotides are TGCAGGGTGGGTGGGGAGACAGGGGTCACTGAAGCTTTCTTT. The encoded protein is CRVGGETGVTEAFF.

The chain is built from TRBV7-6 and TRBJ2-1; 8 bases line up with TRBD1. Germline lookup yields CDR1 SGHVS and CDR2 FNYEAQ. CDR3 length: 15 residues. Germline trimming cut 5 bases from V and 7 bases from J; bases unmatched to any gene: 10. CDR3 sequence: CASSVDPGGRNEQFF. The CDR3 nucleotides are TGTGCCAGCAGCGTGGATCCAGGGGGCCGGAATGAGCAGTTCTTC.

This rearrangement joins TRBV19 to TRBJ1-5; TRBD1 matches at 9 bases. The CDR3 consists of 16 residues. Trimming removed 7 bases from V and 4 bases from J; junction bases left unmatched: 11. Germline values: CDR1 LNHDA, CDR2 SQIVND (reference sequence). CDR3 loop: CASIGRDRGGNQPQHF. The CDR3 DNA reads TGTGCCAGTATTGGTAGAGACAGGGGGGGGAATCAGCCCCAGCATTTT. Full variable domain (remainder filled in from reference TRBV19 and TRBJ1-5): DGGITQSPKYLFRKEGQNVTLSCEQNLNHDAMYWYRQDPGQGLRLIYYSQIVNDFQKGDIAEGYSVSREKKESFPLTVTSAQKNPTAFYLCASIGRDRGGNQPQHFGDGTRLSIL.

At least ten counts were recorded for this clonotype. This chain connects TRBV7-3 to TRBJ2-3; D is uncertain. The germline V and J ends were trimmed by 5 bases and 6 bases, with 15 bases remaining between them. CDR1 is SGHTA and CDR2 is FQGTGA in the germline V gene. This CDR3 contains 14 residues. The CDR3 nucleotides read TGTGCCAGCAGCCCAGGTAGCACACCCGATACGCAGTATTTT. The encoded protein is CASSPGSTPDTQYF.

The CDR3 loop reads CASSSPGQGAPGYTDTQYF. For the CDR3, the DNA is TGTGCCAGCAGTTCCCCGGGACAGGGGGCTCCGGGCTACACAGATACGCAGTATTTT. The chain is built from TRBV6-5 and TRBJ2-3, with 12 nucleotides matching TRBD1. V trimming: 4 bases; J trimming: 2 bases; junction bases outside the gene matches: 13. CDR1 is MNHEY and CDR2 is SVGAGI in the germline V gene. The CDR3 has 19 residues.

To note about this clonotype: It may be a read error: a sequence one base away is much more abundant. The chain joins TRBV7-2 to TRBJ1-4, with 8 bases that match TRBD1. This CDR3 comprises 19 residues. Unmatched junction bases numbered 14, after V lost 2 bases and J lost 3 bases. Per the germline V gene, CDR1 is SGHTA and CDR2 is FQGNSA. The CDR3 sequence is CASSLRLARQGSSNEKLFF. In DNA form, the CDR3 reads TGTGCCAGCAGCTTAAGGTTGGCGAGACAGGGGAGTTCTAATGAAAAACTGTTTTTT.

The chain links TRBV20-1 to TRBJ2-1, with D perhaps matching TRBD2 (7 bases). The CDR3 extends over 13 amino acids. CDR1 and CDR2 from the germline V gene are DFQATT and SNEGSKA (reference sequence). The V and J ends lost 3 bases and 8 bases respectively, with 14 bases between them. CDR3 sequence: CSARRGGGDEQFF. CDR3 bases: TGCAGTGCTAGGCGAGGGGGGGGGGATGAGCAGTTCTTC.

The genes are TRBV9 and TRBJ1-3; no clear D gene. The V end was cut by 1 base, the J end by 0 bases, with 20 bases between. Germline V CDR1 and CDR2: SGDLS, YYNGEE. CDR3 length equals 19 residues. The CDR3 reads CASSVNPLTRSGSGNTIYF. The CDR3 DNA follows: TGTGCCAGCAGCGTAAATCCCTTGACACGCAGTGGCTCTGGAAACACCATATATTTT.

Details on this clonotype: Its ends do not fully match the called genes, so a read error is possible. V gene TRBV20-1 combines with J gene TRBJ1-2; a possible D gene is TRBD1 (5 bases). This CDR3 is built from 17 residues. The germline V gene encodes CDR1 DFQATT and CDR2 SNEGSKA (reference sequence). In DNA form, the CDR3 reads TGCAGTGCTAGACCAGAAATAGGGACTCTCCTTAACTGTGGCTGCACCTTC. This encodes CSARPEIGTLLNCGCTF.

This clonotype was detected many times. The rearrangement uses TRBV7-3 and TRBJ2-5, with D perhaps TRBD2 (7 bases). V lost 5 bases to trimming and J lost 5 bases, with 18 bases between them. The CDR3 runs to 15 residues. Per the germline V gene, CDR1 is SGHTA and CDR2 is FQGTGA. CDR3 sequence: CASSTNGGRGETQYF. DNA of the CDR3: TGTGCCAGCAGCACCAACGGGGGGCGCGGGGAGACCCAGTACTTC.

The CDR3 DNA is TGCAGTGCGCCGACAGGGAACGGCTACACCTTC. Translated, it gives CSAPTGNGYTF. The rearrangement uses TRBV20-1 and TRBJ1-2; 7 bases line up with TRBD1. Germline CDR1 is DFQATT and CDR2 is SNEGSKA (reference sequence). This CDR3 is 11 amino acids long. With 6 bases clipped from V and 8 bases from J, the junction kept 6 bases outside the gene matches.

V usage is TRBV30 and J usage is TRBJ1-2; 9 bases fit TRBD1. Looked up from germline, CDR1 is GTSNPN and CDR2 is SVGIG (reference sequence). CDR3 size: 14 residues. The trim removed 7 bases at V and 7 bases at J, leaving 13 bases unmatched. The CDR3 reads CAFSLETGGRGYTF. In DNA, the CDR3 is TGTGCCTTTTCCCTAGAGACAGGGGGACGTGGCTACACCTTC. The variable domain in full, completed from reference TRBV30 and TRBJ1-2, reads SQTIHQWPATLVQPVGSPLSLECTVEGTSNPNLYWYRQAAGRGLQLLFYSVGIGQISSEVPQNLSASRPQDRQFILSSKKLLLSDSGFYLCAFSLETGGRGYTFGSGTRLTVV.

The CDR3 reads CASSLTAGGVEKLFF. CDR3 DNA: TGTGCCAGCAGTTTAACGGCAGGGGGCGTGGAAAAACTGTTTTTT. The chain carries TRBV28 and TRBJ1-4; 8 positions match TRBD1. The CDR3 is made up of 15 amino acids. Germline-derived CDR1 and CDR2 are MDHEN and SYDVKM. The trim removed 2 bases at V and 8 bases at J, leaving 7 bases unmatched.

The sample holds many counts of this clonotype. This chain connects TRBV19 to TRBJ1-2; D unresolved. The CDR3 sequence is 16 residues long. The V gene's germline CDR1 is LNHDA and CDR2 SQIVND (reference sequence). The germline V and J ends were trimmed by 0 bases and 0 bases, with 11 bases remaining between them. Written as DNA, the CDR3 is TGTGCCAGTAGTATAGAATACCAGACGGCTAACTATGGCTACACCTTC. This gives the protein CASSIEYQTANYGYTF.

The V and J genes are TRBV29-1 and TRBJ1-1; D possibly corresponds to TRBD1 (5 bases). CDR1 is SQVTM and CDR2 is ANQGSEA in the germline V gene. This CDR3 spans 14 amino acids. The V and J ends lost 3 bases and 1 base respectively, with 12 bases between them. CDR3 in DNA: TGCAGCGTTGACCGGTGGGGCACGAACACTGAAGCTTTCTTT. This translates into CSVDRWGTNTEAFF. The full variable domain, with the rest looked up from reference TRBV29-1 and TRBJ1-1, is SAVISQKPSRDICQRGTSLTIQCQVDSQVTMMFWYRQQPGQSLTLIATANQGSEATYESGFVIDKFPISRPNLTFSTLTVSNMSPEDSSIYLCSVDRWGTNTEAFFGQGTRLTVV.

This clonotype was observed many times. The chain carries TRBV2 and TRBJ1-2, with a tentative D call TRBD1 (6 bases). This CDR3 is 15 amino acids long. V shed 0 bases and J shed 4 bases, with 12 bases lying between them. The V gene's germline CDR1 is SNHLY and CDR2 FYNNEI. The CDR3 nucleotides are TGTGCCAGCAGTGAAGCCGAACGAGGGGGCTATGGCTACACCTTC. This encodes CASSEAERGGYGYTF.

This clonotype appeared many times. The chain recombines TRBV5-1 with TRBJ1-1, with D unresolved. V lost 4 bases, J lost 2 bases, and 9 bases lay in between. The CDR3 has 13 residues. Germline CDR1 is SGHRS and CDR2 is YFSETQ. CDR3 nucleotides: TGCGCCAGCAGCGCAACAGATAACACTGAAGCTTTCTTT. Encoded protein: CASSATDNTEAFF.

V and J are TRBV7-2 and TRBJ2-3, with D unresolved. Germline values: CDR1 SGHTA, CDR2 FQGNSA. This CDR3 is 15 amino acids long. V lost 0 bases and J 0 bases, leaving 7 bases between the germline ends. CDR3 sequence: CASSLARVSTDTQYF. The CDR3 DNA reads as TGTGCCAGCAGCTTAGCACGGGTTAGCACAGATACGCAGTATTTT.

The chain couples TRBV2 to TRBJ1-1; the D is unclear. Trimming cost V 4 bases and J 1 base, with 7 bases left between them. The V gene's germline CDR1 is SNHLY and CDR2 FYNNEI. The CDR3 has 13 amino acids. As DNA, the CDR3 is TGTGCCAGCAGTGCGGGCCCGAACACTGAAGCTTTCTTT. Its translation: CASSAGPNTEAFF. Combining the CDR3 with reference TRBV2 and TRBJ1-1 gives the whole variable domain EPEVTQTPSHQVTQMGQEVILRCVPISNHLYFYWYRQILGQKVEFLVSFYNNEISEKSEIFDDQFSVERPDGSNFTLKIRSTKLEDSAMYFCASSAGPNTEAFFGQGTRLTVV.

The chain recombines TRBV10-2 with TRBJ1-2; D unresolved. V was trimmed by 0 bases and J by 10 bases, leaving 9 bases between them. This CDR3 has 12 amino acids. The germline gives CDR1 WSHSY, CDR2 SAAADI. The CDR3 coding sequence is TGCGCCAGCAGTGAGTCGAGATCGGTCTACACCTTC. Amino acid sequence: CASSESRSVYTF.